Here is one T cell receptor beta chain with its context. Its antigen is unknown. All of the isolated RNA was reverse transcribed, so expressed TCRB transcripts were sequenced. Sequencing was performed with immunoSEQ multiplex PCR; in TCRdb, only in-frame clones are kept and a portion is missing. Of 350,000 to 450,000 clones listed, 10% to 15% are singletons. This entry is derived from a study of beta chain features in type 1 diabetes. Overall study results and limits: People with Type 1 diabetes carried modestly yet significantly shorter TCRB CDR3s in all four CD4+ subsets. It was among patients, rather than healthy donors, that naive, central memory and Treg TCRB repertoires appeared more similar.

Sequenced input: naive CD4+ T cells from blood. The TCR was taken from a woman younger than 35 with type 1 diabetes.

The CDR3 is CASSFRAGGSSGANVLTF. Here the CDR3 DNA reads TGTGCCAGCAGCTTCCGGGCGGGAGGGAGCTCTGGGGCCAACGTCCTGACTTTC. The rearrangement joins TRBV7-9 to TRBJ2-6; the match to TRBD2 covers 9 bases. The CDR3 is 18 amino acids. CDR1 is SEHNR, CDR2 FQNEAQ, per germline (reference sequence). V shed 3 bases, J shed 0 bases, and the junction held 6 bases outside the gene matches.